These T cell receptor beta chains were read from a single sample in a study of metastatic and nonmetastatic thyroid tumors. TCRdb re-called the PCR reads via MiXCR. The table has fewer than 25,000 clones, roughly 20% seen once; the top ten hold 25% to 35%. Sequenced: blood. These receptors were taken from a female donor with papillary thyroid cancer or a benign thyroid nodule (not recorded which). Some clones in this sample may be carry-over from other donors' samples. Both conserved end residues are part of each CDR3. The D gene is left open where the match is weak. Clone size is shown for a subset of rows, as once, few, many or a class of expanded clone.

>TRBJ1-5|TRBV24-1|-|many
TGTGCCACCAGTGATACAGCTTATAGCAATCAGCCCCAGCATTTT
CATSDTAYSNQPQHF
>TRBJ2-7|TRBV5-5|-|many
TGTGCCAGCAGTCCCGGGGGCTCCTACGAGCAGTACTTC
CASSPGGSYEQYF
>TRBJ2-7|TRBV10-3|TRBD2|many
TGTGCCATCAGTGAGCCGGGACTAGCGTCCTACGAGCAGTACTTC
CAISEPGLASYEQYF
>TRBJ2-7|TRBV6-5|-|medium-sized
TGTGCCAGCAGTTACGGGGGGGCCGGTTTGCTCGAGCAGTACTTC
CASSYGGAGLLEQYF
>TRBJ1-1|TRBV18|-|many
TGTGCCAGCTCACCTTACGAGGGGAACACTGAAGCTTTCTTT
CASSPYEGNTEAFF
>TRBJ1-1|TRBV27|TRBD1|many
TGTGCCAGCAGTACGGACAGGGCCTACACTGAAGCTTTCTTT
CASSTDRAYTEAFF
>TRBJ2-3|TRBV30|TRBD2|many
TGTGCCTGGAGCCCCGTCGGGCTAGCGGGTGATACGCAGTATTTT
CAWSPVGLAGDTQYF
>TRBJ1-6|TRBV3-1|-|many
TGTGCCAGCAGCCAACAGGGATATAATTCACCCCTCCACTTT
CASSQQGYNSPLHF
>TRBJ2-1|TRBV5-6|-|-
TGTGCCAGCAGGTTGACTATGAATGAGCACTTCTTC
CASRLTMNEHFF
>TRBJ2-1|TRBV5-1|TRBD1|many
TGCGCCAGCAGCTGGGGACAGGATTACAATGAGCAGTTCTTC
CASSWGQDYNEQFF
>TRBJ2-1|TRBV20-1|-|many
TGCAGTGCCGTTGGACTCTCGGCGGGTAGTGAGCAGTTCTTC
CSAVGLSAGSEQFF
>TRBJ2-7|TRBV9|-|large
TGTGCCAGCAGCGTAGATTTCCGTGAAATGGACGAGCAGTACTTC
CASSVDFREMDEQYF
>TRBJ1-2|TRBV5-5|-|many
TGTGCCAGCAGCTCCACGACAGCGAGCTATGGCTACACCTTC
CASSSTTASYGYTF
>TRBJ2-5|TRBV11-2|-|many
TGTGCCAGCAGCTTAGATTGGGCAGGACAAAGGGGAAAAGAGACCCAGTACTTC
CASSLDWAGQRGKETQYF
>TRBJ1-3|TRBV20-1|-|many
TGCAGTGCTAGAGATTCTAAGGTCTGGCATAACAAGAGAGGAAACACCATATATTTT
CSARDSKVWHNKRGNTIYF
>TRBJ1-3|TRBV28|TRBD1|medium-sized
TGTGCCAGCAGCCCCTCTCCGGGACAGAGCTCTGGAAACACCATATATTTT
CASSPSPGQSSGNTIYF
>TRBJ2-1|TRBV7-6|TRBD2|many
TGTGCCAGCAGCACCAGACTAGCGGGAGCTCAAGAGCAGTTCTTC
CASSTRLAGAQEQFF
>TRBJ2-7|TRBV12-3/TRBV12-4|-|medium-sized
TGTGCCAGCAGTGTCGGAGGTTACTACGAGCAGTACTTC
CASSVGGYYEQYF
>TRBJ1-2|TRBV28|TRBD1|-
TGTGCCAGCAGCCCTAACGGGACAGGGGCTTTTGGCTACACATTC
CASSPNGTGAFGYTF
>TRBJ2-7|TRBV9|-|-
TGTGCCAGCAGCGTAGTGGAGGGAGAGGGAAACGAGCAGTACTTC
CASSVVEGEGNEQYF
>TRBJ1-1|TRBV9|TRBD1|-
TGTGCCAGCAGCGTAGAGGTACAGGGGGCTGAAGCTTTCTTT
CASSVEVQGAEAFF
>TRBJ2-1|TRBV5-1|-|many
TGCGCCAGCAGTCAAACAGGGTCCACGGCAAATGAGCAGTTCTTC
CASSQTGSTANEQFF
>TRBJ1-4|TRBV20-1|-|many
TGCAGTGCCCCTAATTTCGGGATTGAAAGTAATGAAAAACTGTTTTTT
CSAPNFGIESNEKLFF
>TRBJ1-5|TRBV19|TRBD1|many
TGTGCTTTGAGAGGGACAGGCGATAATCAGCCCCAGCATTTT
CALRGTGDNQPQHF
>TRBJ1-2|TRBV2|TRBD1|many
TGTGCCAGCAGTGCGGGACAGAGGATAAGAAGGAACTATGGCTACACCTTC
CASSAGQRIRRNYGYTF
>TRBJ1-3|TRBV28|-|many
TGTGCCAGCACCCCGTTAGGAAACACCATATATTTT
CASTPLGNTIYF
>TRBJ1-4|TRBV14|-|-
TGTGCCAGCAGCCAAGGCTTGATTTCAAGTGGTGAAAAACTGTTTTTT
CASSQGLISSGEKLFF
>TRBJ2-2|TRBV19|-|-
TGTGCCAGTAGTGTACTGGGACTATCGCGAGGGGGAGGCACCGGGGAGCTGTTTTTT
CASSVLGLSRGGGTGELFF
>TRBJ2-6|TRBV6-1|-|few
TGTGCCAGTAGTATAGGACAGAGCTCTGGGGCCAACGTCCTGACTTTC
CASSIGQSSGANVLTF